Below are 32 T cell receptor beta chains sequenced from a single sample in a study of blood T cell repertoires in COVID-19. Measured with immunoSEQ multiplex PCR; TCRdb has only the in-frame clones, and not every one. This sample has about 59,000 clones, with less than 75% found just once. The material sequenced was peripheral blood. The receptors derive from a woman aged 65 to 85 with acute or convalescent COVID-19.

The rearrangement joins TRBV7-9 to TRBJ1-1; D possibly corresponds to TRBD1 (6 bases). The CDR3 sequence is 15 residues long. Trimming cost V 6 bases and J 0 bases, with 14 bases left between them. Germline values: CDR1 SEHNR, CDR2 FQNEAQ (reference sequence). The CDR3 coding sequence is TGTGCCAGCAGTACCGGAACAGGGTTGAACACTGAAGCTTTCTTT. Amino acids: CASSTGTGLNTEAFF.

This CDR3 reads CASSLVGAMNTEAFF. The CDR3 DNA reads as TGCGCCAGCAGCTTGGTGGGGGCCATGAACACTGAAGCTTTCTTT. The chain employs TRBV5-1 and TRBJ1-1; maybe TRBD1 (6 bases). V was clipped by 0 bases and J by 0 bases, with 9 bases between them. Germline assignment: CDR1 SGHRS and CDR2 YFSETQ. This CDR3 is 15 amino acids long.

This clone was detected only a few times. The V gene is TRBV30, the J gene TRBJ1-1, with D possibly being TRBD1 (6 bases). Trimming took off 4 bases at V and 1 base at J, with 10 bases between the two ends. CDR1 is GTSNPN and CDR2 is SVGIG in the germline V gene (reference sequence). The CDR3 is 13 amino acids. The CDR3 protein is CAWTLDRNTEAFF. DNA of the CDR3: TGTGCCTGGACCCTGGACAGGAACACTGAAGCTTTCTTT.

The J gene is TRBJ1-1, the V gene TRBV2; no clear D. Germline V gives CDR1 SNHLY, CDR2 FYNNEI. The CDR3 has 14 amino acids. Trimming took off 4 bases at V and 5 bases at J, with 14 bases between the two ends. The DNA for the CDR3 is TGTGCCAGCAGTGGAGAGGGAAGATCAACTGAAGCTTTCTTT. This sequence encodes CASSGEGRSTEAFF.

The chain carries TRBV9 and TRBJ2-1; tentative D call: TRBD2 (6 bases). CDR1 and CDR2 (germline): SGDLS, YYNGEE. The CDR3 spans 19 residues. V was clipped by 0 bases and J by 0 bases, with 19 bases between them. CDR3 amino acids: CASSVDGGEVRYSYNEQFF. For the CDR3, the DNA is TGTGCCAGCAGCGTAGATGGCGGGGAAGTGCGGTACTCCTACAATGAGCAGTTCTTC.

This clone showed up just a few times. The chain employs TRBV19 and TRBJ1-6; perhaps TRBD1 as D (6 bases). With 6 bases removed from V and 9 bases from J, the gap between germline ends came to 24 bases. The CDR3 consists of 17 residues. Germline values: CDR1 LNHDA, CDR2 SQIVND (reference sequence). CDR3: CASSLTILSTGSSPLHF. CDR3 coding DNA: TGTGCCAGTAGCTTAACGATTCTATCTACAGGGAGTTCACCCCTCCACTTT.

In its sample, this clone was seen a few times. This chain uses TRBV19 with TRBJ1-1; possible D gene TRBD1, 6 bases. This CDR3 contains 15 residues. Looked up from germline, CDR1 is LNHDA and CDR2 is SQIVND (reference sequence). V was pared by 1 base and J by 5 bases, with 14 bases between. The CDR3 DNA reads as TGTGCCAGTAGTATAGTCGGGACAACAGGAACTGAAGCTTTCTTT. Protein sequence: CASSIVGTTGTEAFF. Full variable domain (rest looked up from reference TRBV19 and TRBJ1-1): DGGITQSPKYLFRKEGQNVTLSCEQNLNHDAMYWYRQDPGQGLRLIYYSQIVNDFQKGDIAEGYSVSREKKESFPLTVTSAQKNPTAFYLCASSIVGTTGTEAFFGQGTRLTVV.

The V gene is TRBV19, the J gene TRBJ2-3, with 7 bases identical to TRBD2. Per germline, CDR1 LNHDA and CDR2 SQIVND (reference sequence). The V gene end was trimmed by 5 bases and the J gene end by 5 bases; junction bases not matched to a gene: 13. This CDR3 spans 16 amino acids. The CDR3 DNA follows: TGTGCCAGTAGTCGTCATGGGAGGGACGGGGGAGATACGCAGTATTTT. Translation gives CASSRHGRDGGDTQYF.

This clone appeared once. V is TRBV3-1 (or the pseudogene TRBV3-2) and J is TRBJ2-1; D is unclear. The CDR3 has 11 amino acids. The V gene lost 1 base and the J gene lost 10 bases, with 5 bases spanning the gap. In germline, CDR1 is LGHDT, CDR2 YNNKEL (reference sequence). CDR3 loop: CASSQGLEQFF. CDR3 nucleotides: TGTGCCAGCAGCCAAGGACTGGAGCAGTTCTTC.

The chain has TRBV19 and TRBJ1-2; D not resolved. The length of the CDR3 is 14 residues. Germline V gene data show CDR1 as LNHDA and CDR2 as SQIVND (reference sequence). Trimming took off 5 bases at V and 4 bases at J, with 14 bases between the two ends. This chain's CDR3 is CASSLRRRSYGYTF. The CDR3 DNA sequence: TGTGCCAGTAGTCTCAGACGGAGATCCTATGGCTACACCTTC.

This chain uses TRBV7-3 with TRBJ2-3; D remains unclear. V lost 3 bases, J lost 4 bases, and 11 bases lay in between. This CDR3 has 14 residues. Germline loops: CDR1 SGHTA, CDR2 FQGTGA. CDR3 residues: CASSLLQRADTQYF. CDR3 nucleotide sequence: TGTGCCAGCAGCTTGCTACAACGGGCAGATACGCAGTATTTT. The complete variable domain, with remaining parts taken from reference TRBV7-3 and TRBJ2-3, reads GAGVSQTPSNKVTEKGKYVELRCDPISGHTALYWYRQSLGQGPEFLIYFQGTGAADDSGLPNDRFFAVRPEGSVSTLKIQRTERGDSAVYLCASSLLQRADTQYFGPGTRLTVL.

The V gene is TRBV7-6, the J gene TRBJ1-1; 8 nucleotides line up with TRBD1. In germline, CDR1 is SGHVS, CDR2 FNYEAQ. The junction had 11 bases not matched to a gene; V was cut back by 5 bases and J by 3 bases. This CDR3 spans 16 amino acids. The CDR3 is CASSLGQGIGYTEAFF. The CDR3 DNA sequence: TGTGCCAGCAGCCTCGGACAGGGAATTGGGTACACTGAAGCTTTCTTT.

The chain couples TRBV15 to TRBJ2-7; 9 nucleotides line up with TRBD1. The CDR3 is 14 amino acids. Germline lookup yields CDR1 LNHNV and CDR2 YYDKDF (reference sequence). The junction had 11 bases not matched to a gene; V was cut back by 8 bases and J by 6 bases. The CDR3 sequence is CATAPDRGVGEQYV. The CDR3, as DNA: TGTGCCACCGCGCCGGACAGGGGTGTTGGCGAGCAGTACGTC.

This clone has a single count. This sequence joins TRBV21-1 and TRBJ2-1; the table's D call, TRBD2, was not checked against the DNA. TRBV21-1 is an annotated pseudogene. The CDR3 spans 16 residues. CDR3 amino acids: CASSQPTSGGANEQFF. The CDR3 DNA is TGTGCCAGCAGCCAACCGACTAGCGGGGGGGCAAATGAGCAGTTCTTC.

The chain carries TRBV6-5 and TRBJ2-2; TRBD2 might be the D (6 bases). Trimming stripped 9 bases from V and 5 bases from J, with 19 bases between. The length of the CDR3 is 15 residues. The germline CDR1 and CDR2 sequences are MNHEY and SVGAGI. The CDR3 loop is CASFFRRALTGELFF. CDR3 DNA sequence: TGTGCCAGTTTCTTTAGGAGGGCTCTGACCGGGGAGCTGTTTTTT.

The V call is TRBV3-1 (or the pseudogene TRBV3-2), the J call TRBJ1-2, with D hard to call. Trimming stripped 4 bases from V and 2 bases from J, with 14 bases between. CDR1 and CDR2 (germline): LGHDT, YNNKEL (reference sequence). The length of the CDR3 is 15 residues. The DNA for the CDR3 is TGTGCCAGCAGCCCCATACTCACAGTAAACTATGGCTACACCTTC. Protein product: CASSPILTVNYGYTF.

This sequence joins TRBV6-5 and TRBJ1-6; D gene unclear. The CDR3 loop spans 13 amino acids. Trimming took 6 bases from V and 8 from J, leaving 11 bases between them. Germline values: CDR1 MNHEY, CDR2 SVGAGI. CDR3 coding DNA: TGTGCCAGCAGGTTGACTCTCTATTCACCCCTCCACTTT. Its translation is CASRLTLYSPLHF.

CDR3 sequence: CAWSISGGGSPLHF. CDR3 bases: TGTGCCTGGAGTATCTCAGGGGGAGGCTCACCCCTCCACTTT. J is TRBJ1-6 and V is TRBV30; 7 bases agree with TRBD1. The CDR3 runs 14 residues. V shed 2 bases and J 10 bases; nucleotides not matched to a gene: 8. In germline, CDR1 is GTSNPN, CDR2 SVGIG (reference sequence).

This sequence joins TRBV11-2 and TRBJ2-3; tentative D call: TRBD2 (6 bases). The V gene lost 3 bases and the J gene lost 5 bases, with 12 bases spanning the gap. CDR3 length equals 14 residues. Germline CDR1 and CDR2: SGHAT and FQNNGV. The CDR3 coding sequence is TGTGCCAGCAGCTTTAACCCGGGAGTAGATACGCAGTATTTT. Amino acid sequence: CASSFNPGVDTQYF.

V gene TRBV5-4 combines with J gene TRBJ1-1; 9 bases are a match to TRBD1. With V trimmed by 4 bases and J by 1 base, 5 bases remained unmatched. The CDR3 runs 15 residues. Germline CDR1 is SGHNT and CDR2 is YYREEE (reference sequence). The CDR3 bases are TGTGCCAGCAGCAGGGGACAGGGAAGGAACACTGAAGCTTTCTTT. Amino acid sequence: CASSRGQGRNTEAFF.

This clone was found once. The CDR3 DNA is TGTGCCAGCAGTGATTACAGGGGGAGAGAGGCTGGCTACACCTTC. As protein: CASSDYRGREAGYTF. This rearrangement joins TRBV6-1 to TRBJ1-2; 8 bases line up with TRBD1. This CDR3 contains 15 residues. The trim removed 3 bases at V and 7 bases at J, leaving 10 bases unmatched. From germline, CDR1 is MNHNS and CDR2 SASEGT.

This chain uses TRBV5-4 with TRBJ1-2, with a possible D match to TRBD1 (5 bases). The CDR3 has 12 amino acids. V gave up 4 bases and J gave up 2 bases, with 6 bases separating them. Germline CDR1 SGHNT, CDR2 YYREEE (reference sequence). The CDR3 bases are TGTGCCAGCAGCAACAGGAACTATGGCTACACCTTC. It encodes CASSNRNYGYTF.

With regard to this clone: A read error may explain this, as a much larger clone is one base away. The same CDR3 can be traced to other DNA sequences in this sample. The DNA for the CDR3 is TGTGCCAGCAACGAGGGTCGGAACACCGAAGCTTTCTTT. This sequence encodes CASNEGRNTEAFF. The chain carries TRBV2 and TRBJ1-1; D gene uncertain. The length of the CDR3 is 13 residues. Germline loops: CDR1 SNHLY, CDR2 FYNNEI.

J is TRBJ2-2 and V is TRBV28; the match to TRBD1 covers 9 bases. V shed 7 bases, J shed 1 base, and the junction held 1 base outside the gene matches. Germline V gene sequence: CDR1 MDHEN, CDR2 SYDVKM. The CDR3 extends over 14 amino acids. The CDR3 spells CASKGQGNTGELFF. In DNA, the CDR3 is TGTGCCAGCAAGGGACAGGGGAACACCGGGGAGCTGTTTTTT.

The rearrangement links TRBV6-5 to TRBJ2-5; no reliable D call. Germline V gene sequence: CDR1 MNHEY, CDR2 SVGAGI. The V end was cut by 0 bases, the J end by 5 bases, with 13 bases between. This CDR3 is built from 15 residues. CDR3 loop: CASSYSGFGWETQYF. Here the CDR3 DNA reads TGTGCCAGCAGTTACTCTGGGTTCGGGTGGGAGACCCAGTACTTC.

This chain links TRBV18 with TRBJ2-7, with TRBD2 matching over 8 bases. The CDR3 spans 17 residues. Germline CDR1 is KGHSH and CDR2 is LQKENI. Trimming at V came to 0 bases and at J to 5 bases, leaving 12 bases not matched to a gene. CDR3 region: CASSPPEEWRGAHEQYF. The CDR3 DNA is TGTGCCAGCTCACCACCGGAGGAGTGGCGGGGGGCACACGAGCAGTACTTC.

This clone was counted a few times. V gene TRBV11-1 combines with J gene TRBJ2-1, with TRBD2 matching 8 bases. Germline lookup yields CDR1 SGHAT and CDR2 FQDESV (reference sequence). Germline trimming cut 4 bases from V and 3 bases from J; bases unmatched to any gene: 5. The CDR3 spans 15 residues. The CDR3 loop reads CASSSPGLVYNEQFF. The CDR3 DNA reads as TGTGCCAGCAGCTCTCCGGGACTAGTCTACAATGAGCAGTTCTTC.

This clone was counted between two and nine times. The chain recombines TRBV15 with TRBJ1-2; D call uncertain. This CDR3 spans 14 amino acids. The germline V gene has CDR1 LNHNV and CDR2 YYDKDF (reference sequence). V was trimmed by 2 bases and J by 6 bases, leaving 13 bases between them. This CDR3 is CATSRRSGFDGYTF. For the CDR3, the DNA is TGTGCCACCAGCAGAAGATCGGGGTTCGATGGCTACACCTTC.

The J gene is TRBJ1-5, the V gene TRBV19, with D unresolved. The ends were cut back, 6 bases at V and 5 bases at J, with 17 bases in the middle. Germline-derived CDR1 and CDR2 are LNHDA and SQIVND (reference sequence). The CDR3 has 15 amino acids. The CDR3 DNA follows: TGTGCCAGTAGCATTACGTCCTACCTCGATCAGCCCCAGCATTTT. This encodes CASSITSYLDQPQHF.

CDR3 in DNA: TGTGCCAGCAATGGACAGGGGATTGTTTCACCCCTCCACTTT. It specifies CASNGQGIVSPLHF. This chain uses TRBV6-5 with TRBJ1-6; TRBD1 agrees at 9 bases. The CDR3 covers 14 residues. The germline CDR1 and CDR2 sequences are MNHEY and SVGAGI. Germline trimming cut 7 bases from V and 9 bases from J; bases unmatched to any gene: 7.

The chain employs TRBV12-5 and TRBJ2-2, with no clear D. The CDR3 length is 15 residues. V lost 1 base, J lost 3 bases, and 9 bases lay in between. In germline, CDR1 is LGHNT, CDR2 FRNRAP. The CDR3 DNA follows: TGTGCTAGTGGTTTGGGCAGGCTTGACACCGGGGAGCTGTTTTTT. It encodes CASGLGRLDTGELFF.

The J gene is TRBJ1-1, the V gene TRBV18; 8 bases fit TRBD1. Germline CDR1 KGHSH, CDR2 LQKENI. The CDR3 loop spans 16 amino acids. Germline trimming cut 1 base from V and 1 base from J; bases unmatched to any gene: 5. This CDR3 reads CASSPHRGDSNTEAFF. CDR3 DNA sequence: TGTGCCAGCTCACCACACAGGGGGGACTCGAACACTGAAGCTTTCTTT.